This TCR beta chain is from a study of T cell repertoires in cytomegalovirus infection. Study overall: Based on public TCR beta signatures, there were indications of CMV infection and of a matching HLA type.

TCRdb reprocessed the reads with MiXCR, giving one entry per CDR3 protein. The sample lists more than 150,000 distinct CDR3 sequences; 15% to 20% were seen once. This clonotype was counted many times. The antigen is undetermined. The CDR3 is 14 residues long. V lost 0 bases and J 5 bases, leaving 10 bases between the germline ends. Looked up from germline, CDR1 is SEHNR and CDR2 is FQNEAQ (reference sequence). Study results and caveats: The study identified carriers of CMV plus the relevant HLA from cumulative public TCR beta family frequency. CMV-specific HLA-C-restricted TCR beta clonotypes dominated the ex vivo response.

V is TRBV7-9 and J is TRBJ2-5; D unresolved. This clonotype was sampled from a human donor in good health (CMV status not recorded). Some clones in this sample may be carry-over from other donors' samples. The sequenced sample consisted of PBMCs. This chain's CDR3 is CASSLALGFETQYF. The CDR3 nucleotides read TGTGCCAGCAGCTTAGCGTTAGGGTTCGAGACCCAGTACTTC.